One sample yielded the 11 T cell receptor beta chains listed below, sequenced in a study of regulatory T cells in long-lasting Graves disease (dated by TCRdb to the early 2020s). Interpreted using the paper, the time point label stands for: newly diagnosed GD, antithyroid drugs for less than 3 months. For both TCR sequencing and RNA sequencing, RNA was extracted from PBMCs in TRIzol. Libraries were made using multiplex PCR. Reads for this sample came from an Illumina HiSeq 4000. CDR3 regions were amplified by Arm-PCR with iRepertoire HTBI primers to construct TCR beta libraries. TCRdb reworked the public reads: Q25 trimming with fastp, MiXCR clone assembly, productive beta chains retained. For every CDR3 protein sequence, its rows merge into one entry that carries the most common genes and DNA. Counted in this sample were 530,000 or so distinct CDR3 sequences; about 15% of them appeared once. The ten largest clones represent 12% of the sample.

This sample also belongs to another study, concerning T cells in Graves' hyperthyroidism and ophthalmopathy.

The sequencing used peripheral blood mononuclear cells (PBMCs), collected at new diagnosis, from a patient treated with antithyroid drugs. These TCRs come from a man aged 18 to 30 with Graves disease. Donor details come from another sample of the same person, matched by shared clones.

V gene TRBV4-1 combines with J gene TRBJ2-7; D might be TRBD2 (7 bases). The V end was cut by 0 bases, the J end by 7 bases, with 19 bases between. The CDR3 is 16 residues long. Germline values: CDR1 MGHRA, CDR2 YSYEKL. CDR3: CASSQEISAGAWEQYF. CDR3 DNA sequence: TGCGCCAGCAGCCAAGAGATCTCGGCGGGGGCCTGGGAGCAGTACTTC.

The chain couples TRBV29-1 to TRBJ2-7; maybe TRBD1 (7 bases). The germline V gene has CDR1 SQVTM and CDR2 ANQGSEA. V lost 2 bases, J lost 2 bases, and 10 bases lay in between. CDR3 length: 13 residues. CDR3 sequence: CSVEPRGAYEQYF. The CDR3 DNA reads TGCAGCGTTGAACCCAGGGGGGCCTACGAGCAGTACTTC.

As for this clonotype: This may stem from a read error, because a much larger clone lies one nucleotide away. The chain combines TRBV2 with TRBJ2-1, with D maybe TRBD1 (6 bases). Germline CDR1 and CDR2: SNHLY and FYNNEI. The CDR3 runs to 13 residues. Written as DNA, the CDR3 is TGTGCCAACAGTTCACAGGGTGGGAATGAGCAGTTCTTC. Amino acid sequence: CANSSQGGNEQFF. The complete variable domain, with remaining parts taken from reference TRBV2 and TRBJ2-1, reads EPEVTQTPSHQVTQMGQEVILRCVPISNHLYFYWYRQILGQKVEFLVSFYNNEISEKSEIFDDQFSVERPDGSNFTLKIRSTKLEDSAMYFCANSSQGGNEQFFGPGTRLTVL.

This clonotype has a count of ten or more. The chain recombines TRBV28 with TRBJ1-3; D ambiguous. Germline V CDR1 and CDR2: MDHEN, SYDVKM. Trimming removed 3 bases from V and 0 bases from J, with 15 bases in between. This CDR3 has 17 residues. The CDR3 here is CASSFFGRRSSGNTIYF. CDR3 DNA: TGTGCCAGCAGTTTTTTCGGCAGGCGAAGCTCTGGAAACACCATATATTTT.

This clonotype was seen more than once but under ten times. The gene calls are TRBV5-5 and TRBJ2-5, with D perhaps matching TRBD1 or TRBD2 (5 bases each). V lost 7 bases, J lost 1 base, and 14 bases lay in between. The germline V gene encodes CDR1 SGHKS and CDR2 YYEKEE (reference sequence). This CDR3 spans 14 amino acids. The CDR3 here is CASSGQLLQETQYF. In DNA form, the CDR3 reads TGTGCCAGCTCGGGGCAGTTGCTCCAAGAGACCCAGTACTTC.

This chain joins TRBV4-1 and TRBJ1-5; D gene ambiguous. V dropped 4 bases and J dropped 7 bases, with 14 bases sitting between them. This CDR3 spans 14 amino acids. Germline values: CDR1 MGHRA, CDR2 YSYEKL. CDR3: CASSLEGHRQPQHF. The CDR3 nucleotides are TGCGCCAGCAGCCTCGAAGGTCATAGACAGCCCCAGCATTTT.

J is TRBJ2-2 and V is TRBV2; the D gene is possibly TRBD2 (6 bases). The CDR3 covers 12 residues. The V and J ends lost 6 bases and 4 bases respectively, with 6 bases between them. Germline V gene data show CDR1 as SNHLY and CDR2 as FYNNEI. The CDR3 loop is CASRGGTGELFF. DNA of the CDR3: TGTGCCAGCAGGGGGGGCACCGGGGAGCTGTTTTTT.

This clonotype was counted between two and nine times. This rearrangement joins TRBV3-1 to TRBJ1-2, with 12 bases lining up with TRBD1. The trim removed 4 bases at V and 6 bases at J, leaving 9 bases unmatched. From germline, CDR1 is LGHDT and CDR2 YNNKEL (reference sequence). The CDR3 runs 16 residues. DNA for the CDR3: TGTGCCAGCAGCCCCGGGACAGGGGGCTCTCCGGATGGCTACACCTTC. Protein: CASSPGTGGSPDGYTF.

The table lists this clonotype with many counts. The chain combines TRBV6-1 with TRBJ2-5, with TRBD1 as a possible D gene (5 bases). Germline V gene lookup returns CDR1 MNHNS and CDR2 SASEGT. Trimming shortened V by 3 bases and J by 3 bases, and 14 bases separated the two germline ends. The length of the CDR3 is 15 residues. This CDR3 reads CASSDNTGAEETQYF. The CDR3 DNA follows: TGTGCCAGCAGTGACAACACAGGAGCCGAAGAGACCCAGTACTTC.

This clonotype was found a few times. The chain links TRBV20-1 to TRBJ1-1, with 11 bases matching TRBD1. In germline, CDR1 is DFQATT, CDR2 SNEGSKA (reference sequence). J lost 0 bases, V lost 0 bases, and 6 bases had no gene match. The CDR3 extends over 17 amino acids. As DNA, the CDR3 is TGCAGTGCTAGAGATGGACGGGACAGGGGGTTGAACACTGAAGCTTTCTTT. Its protein is CSARDGRDRGLNTEAFF.

Notes on this clonotype: This may arise from a read error, as a much more abundant clone is one base away. This chain connects TRBV11-2 to TRBJ2-3; 13 bases are a match to TRBD2. The CDR3 spans 15 residues. CDR1 SGHAT and CDR2 FQNNGV come from the germline V gene. The V and J ends lost 6 bases and 1 base, in that order; junction bases with no gene match: 1. This CDR3 reads CASRGTSGGTDTQYF. The DNA for the CDR3 is TGTGCCAGCAGGGGGACTAGCGGGGGCACAGATACGCAGTATTTT.